A single T cell receptor (beta chain) is shown here with its context. Only in-frame clones appear in the TCRdb table, and some are missing; sequencing was by immunoSEQ multiplex PCR. Of a few hundred thousand clones in the sample, around 95% were seen once. CD8 cells classed as naive were CD45RO-negative and positively selected for CCR7, excluding terminally differentiated effector memory CD45RA+ cells. Donors were Caucasian adults residing in Nashville, Tennessee, USA. The germline CDR1 and CDR2 sequences are SEHNR and FQNEAQ (reference sequence). After removal of 5 bases from V and 3 bases from J, the junction contained 5 bases not matched to a gene. This CDR3 has 14 residues. The data were taken from a study of shared clonotypes between healthy human individuals. Study-level background: Used for every donor were three CD4 naive, three CD4 memory, two CD8 naive and one CD8 memory plate.

The receptor was isolated from a woman aged 25 to 45 in good health. This chain uses TRBV7-9 with TRBJ2-7, with 9 bases fitting TRBD1. Sequenced: naive CD8+ T cells sorted from blood. The CDR3: CASSHPGQGYEQYF. CDR3 sequence (DNA): TGTGCCAGCAGCCATCCGGGACAGGGCTACGAGCAGTACTTC.